The rows below give T cell receptor beta chains drawn from one sample of a study of beta chain features in type 1 diabetes. Repertoires were generated with immunoSEQ multiplex PCR, while TCRdb's copy carries only in-frame clones and drops some. The sample carries 250,000 to 350,000 clones, approximately 11% recorded once. The specimen sequenced was naive CD4+ T cells from blood. The receptors derive from a woman in her 30s in good health. Both conserved end residues are part of each CDR3. Each record gives: CDR3 protein, V gene, J gene, clone size. For some rows the clone size is stated as once, few or many, or as a class when expanded; others skip it.

cdr3_aa: CASSLGGAGGMNTEAFF
v_call: TRBV5-4
j_call: TRBJ1-1
clone_size: few

cdr3_aa: CASSLWVQQGNGKTQYF
v_call: TRBV5-1
j_call: TRBJ2-5
clone_size: NA

cdr3_aa: CASSLLPLVTGEETQYF
v_call: TRBV27
j_call: TRBJ2-5
clone_size: NA

cdr3_aa: CASDRENQPQHF
v_call: TRBV30
j_call: TRBJ1-5
clone_size: few

cdr3_aa: CASKLASRNYNEQFF
v_call: TRBV7-2
j_call: TRBJ2-1
clone_size: NA

cdr3_aa: CASSSRTSGRTDTQYF
v_call: TRBV6-5
j_call: TRBJ2-3
clone_size: NA

cdr3_aa: CASSSTSGRDVYNEQFF
v_call: TRBV28
j_call: TRBJ2-1
clone_size: NA

cdr3_aa: CASILRGAGETQYF
v_call: TRBV5-8
j_call: TRBJ2-5
clone_size: few

cdr3_aa: CASSQVFGGTQYF
v_call: TRBV5-4
j_call: TRBJ2-5
clone_size: NA

cdr3_aa: CASSLGPGDGYTF
v_call: TRBV7-2
j_call: TRBJ1-2
clone_size: NA

cdr3_aa: CASSFRGAQIYSGYTF
v_call: TRBV11-2
j_call: TRBJ1-2
clone_size: few

cdr3_aa: CASSFGTGGNTDTQYF
v_call: TRBV5-1
j_call: TRBJ2-3
clone_size: few

cdr3_aa: CASSLGYDSITDTQYF
v_call: TRBV7-9
j_call: TRBJ2-3
clone_size: few

cdr3_aa: CASIGGSRNTGELFF
v_call: TRBV28
j_call: TRBJ2-2
clone_size: NA

cdr3_aa: CAWSRGGNYGYTF
v_call: TRBV30
j_call: TRBJ1-2
clone_size: few

cdr3_aa: CASTLGGSFEQVF
v_call: TRBV28
j_call: TRBJ2-7
clone_size: many

cdr3_aa: CASSQSSGCSYNEQFF
v_call: TRBV23-1
j_call: TRBJ2-1
clone_size: NA

cdr3_aa: CASSPPQDYNNQPQHF
v_call: TRBV16
j_call: TRBJ1-5
clone_size: few

cdr3_aa: CASSQAHSNTGELFF
v_call: TRBV14
j_call: TRBJ2-2
clone_size: few

cdr3_aa: CASSASERRYEQYF
v_call: TRBV19
j_call: TRBJ2-7
clone_size: few

cdr3_aa: CASSYRGLAVETQYF
v_call: TRBV27
j_call: TRBJ2-5
clone_size: few

cdr3_aa: CASSEETGVVDTQYF
v_call: TRBV2
j_call: TRBJ2-3
clone_size: few

cdr3_aa: CASRAGSRTYEQYF
v_call: TRBV28
j_call: TRBJ2-7
clone_size: few

cdr3_aa: CASSPTPGGVEQYF
v_call: TRBV7-2
j_call: TRBJ2-7
clone_size: NA

cdr3_aa: CAWGVATNTDTQYF
v_call: TRBV30
j_call: TRBJ2-3
clone_size: few

cdr3_aa: CASSKETSMPDTQYF
v_call: TRBV21-1
j_call: TRBJ2-3
clone_size: NA

cdr3_aa: CASLSVTDTQYF
v_call: TRBV6-1
j_call: TRBJ2-3
clone_size: few

cdr3_aa: CASMDLNEKLFF
v_call: TRBV19
j_call: TRBJ1-4
clone_size: NA

cdr3_aa: CASSPGFGETQYF
v_call: TRBV19
j_call: TRBJ2-5
clone_size: NA

cdr3_aa: CASSTDRAINTGELFF
v_call: TRBV5-1
j_call: TRBJ2-2
clone_size: few

cdr3_aa: CASSPGTENTEAFF
v_call: TRBV18
j_call: TRBJ1-1
clone_size: few

cdr3_aa: CSVYAGGRNYGYTF
v_call: TRBV29-1
j_call: TRBJ1-2
clone_size: NA

cdr3_aa: CASSRGRSNTGELFF
v_call: TRBV6-5
j_call: TRBJ2-2
clone_size: few

cdr3_aa: CASSEQGIYGYTF
v_call: TRBV2
j_call: TRBJ1-2
clone_size: NA

cdr3_aa: CASSQGTVGNQPQHF
v_call: TRBV4-1
j_call: TRBJ1-5
clone_size: few

cdr3_aa: CASSGLAGGSYNEQFF
v_call: TRBV6-1
j_call: TRBJ2-1
clone_size: few

cdr3_aa: CSVVSGRSGELFF
v_call: TRBV29-1
j_call: TRBJ2-2
clone_size: NA

cdr3_aa: CASRLAGAAGELFF
v_call: TRBV2
j_call: TRBJ2-2
clone_size: NA

cdr3_aa: CASSLPGQGTAGELFF
v_call: TRBV7-3
j_call: TRBJ2-2
clone_size: NA

cdr3_aa: CASNEKGNRGVETQYF
v_call: TRBV5-4
j_call: TRBJ2-5
clone_size: few

cdr3_aa: CASSLSQHQYF
v_call: TRBV5-6
j_call: TRBJ2-3
clone_size: few

cdr3_aa: CASSVQPLGSSYEQYF
v_call: TRBV2
j_call: TRBJ2-7
clone_size: NA